The rows below give T cell receptor beta chains drawn from one sample of a study of low-dose radiotherapy and immunotherapy resistance in tumors. One entry per CDR3 protein, called by TCRdb with MiXCR from the reads. The sample lists 40,000 or so distinct CDR3 sequences, roughly 28% seen once, with 3.5% to 4% in the top ten. Sequences were derived from PBMCs, sampled before treatment. These receptors were obtained from a male donor with gallbladder cancer. The CDR3 runs from the conserved cysteine through the conserved F or W. Each record gives: V gene, J gene, CDR3 protein.

v_call: TRBV6-2/TRBV6-3
j_call: TRBJ2-2
cdr3_aa: CASSYRGELFF

v_call: TRBV29-1
j_call: TRBJ2-1
cdr3_aa: CSVVYGRAGEQFF

v_call: TRBV29-1
j_call: TRBJ1-3
cdr3_aa: CSVEDRISGNTIYF

v_call: TRBV3-1
j_call: TRBJ2-1
cdr3_aa: CASSLRIVRANNEQFF

v_call: TRBV25-1
j_call: TRBJ2-4
cdr3_aa: CASSDRANIQYF

v_call: TRBV30
j_call: TRBJ2-1
cdr3_aa: CAWSVKGTSGSYEQFF

v_call: TRBV30
j_call: TRBJ2-7
cdr3_aa: CAFSRGGGGDEQYF

v_call: TRBV5-1
j_call: TRBJ2-1
cdr3_aa: CASSPDRLQKQFF

v_call: TRBV6-2/TRBV6-3
j_call: TRBJ2-1
cdr3_aa: CASSKGGRPYNEQFF

v_call: TRBV29-1
j_call: TRBJ1-1
cdr3_aa: CSGRTGGTEAFF

v_call: TRBV29-1
j_call: TRBJ2-1
cdr3_aa: CSAPSASGNEQFF

v_call: TRBV6-2/TRBV6-3
j_call: TRBJ2-3
cdr3_aa: CASSRLSMSAVEDTQYF

v_call: TRBV6-2/TRBV6-3
j_call: TRBJ2-2
cdr3_aa: CASSFNQDTGELFF

v_call: TRBV12-3/TRBV12-4
j_call: TRBJ2-1
cdr3_aa: CASSLSGYNEQFF

v_call: TRBV9
j_call: TRBJ2-7
cdr3_aa: CASSANRVAGEQYF

v_call: TRBV28
j_call: TRBJ2-7
cdr3_aa: CASSLTGTALGEQYF

v_call: TRBV19
j_call: TRBJ1-2
cdr3_aa: CASRSLTRTPRNYGYTF

v_call: TRBV11-2
j_call: TRBJ2-2
cdr3_aa: CASSPDRLGELFF

v_call: TRBV4-1
j_call: TRBJ2-1
cdr3_aa: CASSQDVGVGYNEQFF

v_call: TRBV12-3/TRBV12-4
j_call: TRBJ2-5
cdr3_aa: CASSLGTVNQETQYF

v_call: TRBV11-2
j_call: TRBJ2-1
cdr3_aa: CASSLYVGVDYRVAYNEQFF

v_call: TRBV5-1
j_call: TRBJ2-3
cdr3_aa: CASSLGDKGTDTQYF

v_call: TRBV19
j_call: TRBJ2-1
cdr3_aa: CASSPVGTGEQFF

v_call: TRBV6-1
j_call: TRBJ1-2
cdr3_aa: CASSYSWTGESYTF

v_call: TRBV6-6
j_call: TRBJ2-6
cdr3_aa: CASKVGANVLTF

v_call: TRBV28
j_call: TRBJ1-5
cdr3_aa: CASTIMGGTEPQHF

v_call: TRBV5-1
j_call: TRBJ1-4
cdr3_aa: CASRSGQGGEKLFF

v_call: TRBV29-1
j_call: TRBJ1-6
cdr3_aa: CSVKGDSNSPLHFF

v_call: TRBV6-2/TRBV6-3
j_call: TRBJ2-2
cdr3_aa: CASSYPAGTPGTGELFF

v_call: TRBV20-1
j_call: TRBJ2-2
cdr3_aa: CSARRRHDGELFF

v_call: TRBV20-1
j_call: TRBJ2-4
cdr3_aa: CSARPFQWDIQYF

v_call: TRBV28
j_call: TRBJ2-7
cdr3_aa: CASSAGSRAAYEQYF

v_call: TRBV5-1
j_call: TRBJ2-4
cdr3_aa: CASSIGAVAKNIQYF

v_call: TRBV9
j_call: TRBJ1-6
cdr3_aa: CASSATQGIRSPLHF

v_call: TRBV28
j_call: TRBJ1-5
cdr3_aa: CASSRTGNQPQHF

v_call: TRBV19
j_call: TRBJ1-5
cdr3_aa: CASSSGNSNQPQHF

v_call: TRBV20-1
j_call: TRBJ2-1
cdr3_aa: CSARESLAGAYNEQFF

v_call: TRBV9
j_call: TRBJ2-2
cdr3_aa: CASSVTGVENEQFFGPGELFF

v_call: TRBV12-3/TRBV12-4
j_call: TRBJ2-5
cdr3_aa: CASSLRSDQETQYF

v_call: TRBV7-9
j_call: TRBJ2-1
cdr3_aa: CASSPGPSSTEQFF

v_call: TRBV7-9
j_call: TRBJ2-7
cdr3_aa: CASSPSAGGTYEQYF

v_call: TRBV12-3/TRBV12-4
j_call: TRBJ1-4
cdr3_aa: CASSLFRYQHTTNEKLFF

v_call: TRBV7-2
j_call: TRBJ2-5
cdr3_aa: CASGTGGGVTQYF

v_call: TRBV11-2
j_call: TRBJ2-1
cdr3_aa: CASSFRGNYNEQFF